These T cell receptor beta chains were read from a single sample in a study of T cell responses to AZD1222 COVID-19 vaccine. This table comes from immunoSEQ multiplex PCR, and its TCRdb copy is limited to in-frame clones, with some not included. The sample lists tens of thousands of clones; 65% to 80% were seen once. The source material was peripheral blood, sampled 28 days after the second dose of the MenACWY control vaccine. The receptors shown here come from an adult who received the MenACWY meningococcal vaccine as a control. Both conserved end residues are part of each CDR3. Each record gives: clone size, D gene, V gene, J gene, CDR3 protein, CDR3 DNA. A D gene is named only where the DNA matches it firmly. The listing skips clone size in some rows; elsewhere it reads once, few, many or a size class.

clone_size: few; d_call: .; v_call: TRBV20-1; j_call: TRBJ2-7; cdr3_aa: CSARAGVEQYF; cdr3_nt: TGCAGTGCTAGAGCAGGGGTCGAGCAGTACTTC
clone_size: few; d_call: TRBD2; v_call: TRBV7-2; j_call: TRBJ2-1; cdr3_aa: CASSLPKYRTSGAYNEQFF; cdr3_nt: TGTGCCAGCAGCTTACCTAAATATCGGACTAGCGGGGCATACAATGAGCAGTTCTTC
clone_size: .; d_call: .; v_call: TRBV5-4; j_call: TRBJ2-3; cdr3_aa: CASSLVPTDTQYF; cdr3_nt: TGTGCCAGCAGCTTGGTCCCGACAGATACGCAGTATTTT
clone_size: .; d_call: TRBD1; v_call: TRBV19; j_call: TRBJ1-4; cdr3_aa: CASSIGQGGEKLFF; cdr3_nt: TGTGCCAGTAGTATTGGGCAGGGGGGTGAAAAACTGTTTTTT
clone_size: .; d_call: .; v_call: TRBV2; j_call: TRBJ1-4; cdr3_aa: CASSEGPGTGEKLFF; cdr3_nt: TGTGCCAGCAGTGAAGGTCCAGGGACGGGGGAAAAACTGTTTTTT
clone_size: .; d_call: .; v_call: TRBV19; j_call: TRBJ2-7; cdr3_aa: CASSMAETYEQYF; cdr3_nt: TGTGCCAGTAGTATGGCAGAAACCTACGAGCAGTACTTC
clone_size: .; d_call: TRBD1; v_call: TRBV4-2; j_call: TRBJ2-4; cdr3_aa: CASSQVGQGDIQYF; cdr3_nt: TGTGCCAGCAGCCAAGTCGGACAGGGGGACATTCAGTACTTC
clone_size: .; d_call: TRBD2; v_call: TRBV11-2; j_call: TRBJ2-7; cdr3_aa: CASSLTTAGSPYEQYF; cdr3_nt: TGTGCCAGCAGCTTGACAACAGCGGGATCCCCCTACGAGCAGTACTTC
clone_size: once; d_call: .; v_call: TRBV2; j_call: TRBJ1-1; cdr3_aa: CASSRRTTSAEAFF; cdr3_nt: TGTGCCAGCAGTCGCAGGACGACAAGCGCTGAAGCTTTCTTT
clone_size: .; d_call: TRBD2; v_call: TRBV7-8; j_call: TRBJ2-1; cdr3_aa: CASRPAGANEQFF; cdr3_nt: TGTGCCAGCAGACCAGCGGGGGCCAATGAGCAGTTCTTC
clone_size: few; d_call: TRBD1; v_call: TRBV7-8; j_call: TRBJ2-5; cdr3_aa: CASSLAFGQDAMSGETQYF; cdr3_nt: TGTGCCAGCAGCTTAGCTTTTGGACAGGACGCAATGTCGGGGGAGACCCAGTACTTC
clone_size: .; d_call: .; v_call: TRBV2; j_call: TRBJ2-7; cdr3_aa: CASSDGSGYEQYF; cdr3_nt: TGTGCCAGCAGTGACGGTTCGGGTTACGAGCAGTACTTC
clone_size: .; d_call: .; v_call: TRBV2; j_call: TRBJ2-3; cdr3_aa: CASSGARRTQYF; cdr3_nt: TGTGCCAGCAGTGGTGCCAGGCGTACGCAGTATTTT
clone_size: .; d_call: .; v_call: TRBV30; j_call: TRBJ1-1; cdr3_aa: CAWNIGRLGRNTEAFF; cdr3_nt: TGTGCCTGGAACATTGGCCGATTGGGGAGAAACACTGAAGCTTTCTTT
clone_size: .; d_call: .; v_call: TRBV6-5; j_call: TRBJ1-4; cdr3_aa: CASSYSAGEGEKLFF; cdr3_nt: TGTGCCAGCAGTTACTCAGCAGGGGAGGGAGAAAAACTGTTTTTT
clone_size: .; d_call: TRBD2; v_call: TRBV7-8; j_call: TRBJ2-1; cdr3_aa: CASSLDGLAGANEQFF; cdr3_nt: TGTGCCAGCAGCTTGGATGGACTAGCGGGGGCAAATGAGCAGTTCTTC
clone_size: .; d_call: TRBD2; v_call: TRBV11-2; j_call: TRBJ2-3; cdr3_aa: CASSLDTASGKYTDTQYF; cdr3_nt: TGTGCCAGCAGCTTAGACACGGCTAGCGGGAAGTATACAGATACGCAGTATTTT
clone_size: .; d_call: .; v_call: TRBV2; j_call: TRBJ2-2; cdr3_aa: CASSPTGNTGELFF; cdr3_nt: TGTGCCAGCAGCCCCACAGGGAACACCGGGGAGCTGTTTTTT
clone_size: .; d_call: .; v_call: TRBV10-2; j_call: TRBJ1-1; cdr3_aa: CASSEWRGGTEAFF; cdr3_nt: TGCGCCAGCAGTGAGTGGAGGGGCGGGACTGAAGCTTTCTTT
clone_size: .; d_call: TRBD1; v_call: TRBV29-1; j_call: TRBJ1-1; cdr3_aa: CSVEVSQGATEAFF; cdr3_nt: TGCAGCGTTGAAGTGAGCCAGGGGGCCACTGAAGCTTTCTTT
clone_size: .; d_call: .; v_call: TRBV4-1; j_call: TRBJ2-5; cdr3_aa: CASSQEPWETQYF; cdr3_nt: TGCGCCAGCAGCCAAGAGCCCTGGGAAACCCAGTACTTC
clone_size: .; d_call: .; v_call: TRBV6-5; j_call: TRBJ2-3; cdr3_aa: CASSQVKPTDTQYF; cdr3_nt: TGTGCCAGCAGTCAGGTCAAACCCACAGATACGCAGTATTTT
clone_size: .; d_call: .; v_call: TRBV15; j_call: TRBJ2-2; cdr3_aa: CATSRDSVNTGELFF; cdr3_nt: TGTGCCACCAGCAGAGATTCGGTGAACACCGGGGAGCTGTTTTTT
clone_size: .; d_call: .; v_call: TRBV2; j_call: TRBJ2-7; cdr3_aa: CASSVGSSYEQYF; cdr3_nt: TGTGCCAGCAGTGTAGGCAGTTCCTACGAGCAGTACTTC
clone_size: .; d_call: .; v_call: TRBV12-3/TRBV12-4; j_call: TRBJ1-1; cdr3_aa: CASSWTVNTEAFF; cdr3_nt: TGTGCCAGCAGCTGGACAGTGAACACTGAAGCTTTCTTT
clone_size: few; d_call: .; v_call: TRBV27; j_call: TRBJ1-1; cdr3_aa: CASKEVMNTEAFF; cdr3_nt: TGTGCCAGCAAGGAGGTAATGAACACTGAAGCTTTCTTT
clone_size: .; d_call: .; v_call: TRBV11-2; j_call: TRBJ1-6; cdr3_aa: CASSGMGNSPLHF; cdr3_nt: TGTGCCAGCAGCGGGATGGGGAATTCACCCCTCCACTTT
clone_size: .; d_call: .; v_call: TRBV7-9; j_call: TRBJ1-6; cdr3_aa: CASSLVEVSPLHF; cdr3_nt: TGTGCCAGCAGCTTAGTGGAGGTATCACCCCTCCACTTT
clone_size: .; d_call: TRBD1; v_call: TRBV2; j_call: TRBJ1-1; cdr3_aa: CASSEEGGTVEAFF; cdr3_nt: TGTGCCAGCAGTGAAGAGGGGGGGACAGTTGAAGCTTTCTTT
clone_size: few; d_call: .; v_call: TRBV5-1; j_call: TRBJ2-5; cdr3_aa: CASKPGTGAGETQYF; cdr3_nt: TGCGCCAGCAAACCAGGGACGGGGGCAGGAGAGACCCAGTACTTC
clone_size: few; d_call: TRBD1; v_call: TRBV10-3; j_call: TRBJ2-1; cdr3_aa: CAISVGTGSGNEQFF; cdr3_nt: TGTGCCATCAGTGTCGGGACAGGGTCTGGGAATGAGCAGTTCTTC
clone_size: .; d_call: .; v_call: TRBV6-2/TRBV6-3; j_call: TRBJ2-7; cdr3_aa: CASSPGPAYEQYF; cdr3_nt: TGTGCCAGCAGCCCAGGGCCAGCCTACGAGCAGTACTTC
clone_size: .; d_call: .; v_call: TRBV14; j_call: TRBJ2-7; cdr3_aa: CASSQFSGVYEQYF; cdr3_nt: TGTGCCAGCAGCCAATTTTCGGGGGTTTACGAGCAGTACTTC
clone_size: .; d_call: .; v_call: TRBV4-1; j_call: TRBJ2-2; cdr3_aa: CASSLQLGTGELFF; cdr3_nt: TGCGCCAGCAGCCTACAACTAGGAACCGGGGAGCTGTTTTTT
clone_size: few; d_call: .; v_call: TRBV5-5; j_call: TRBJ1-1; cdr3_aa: CASSLGGQNTEAFF; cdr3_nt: TGTGCCAGCAGCTTGGGGGGCCAGAACACTGAAGCTTTCTTT
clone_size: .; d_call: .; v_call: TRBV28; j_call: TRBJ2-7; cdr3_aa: CASSSSGTHSYEQYF; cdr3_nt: TGTGCCAGCAGTTCCTCCGGGACTCACTCCTACGAGCAGTACTTC
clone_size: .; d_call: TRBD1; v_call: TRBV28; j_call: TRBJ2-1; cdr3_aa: CASSRPGTGENEQFF; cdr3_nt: TGTGCCAGCAGTCGTCCCGGGACAGGGGAAAATGAGCAGTTCTTC
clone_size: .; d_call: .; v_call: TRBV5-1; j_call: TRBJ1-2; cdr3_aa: CASSSSGTVYGYTF; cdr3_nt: TGCGCCAGCAGCTCTTCAGGGACGGTCTATGGCTACACCTTC
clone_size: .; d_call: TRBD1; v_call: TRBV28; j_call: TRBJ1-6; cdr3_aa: CASGGQGADSPLHF; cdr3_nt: TGTGCCAGCGGCGGACAGGGGGCTGATTCACCCCTCCACTTT
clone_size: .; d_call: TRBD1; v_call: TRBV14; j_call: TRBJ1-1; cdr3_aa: CASSSDRGRNTEAFF; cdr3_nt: TGTGCCAGCAGCTCGGACAGGGGGCGGAACACTGAAGCTTTCTTT
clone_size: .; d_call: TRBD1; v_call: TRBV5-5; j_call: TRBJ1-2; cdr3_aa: CASSWTGGNGYTF; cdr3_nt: TGTGCCAGCAGCTGGACAGGGGGAAATGGCTACACCTTC
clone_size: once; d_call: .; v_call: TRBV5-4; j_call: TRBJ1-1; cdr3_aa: CASSVVRGEATEAFF; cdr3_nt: TGTGCCAGCAGCGTAGTACGGGGGGAGGCCACTGAAGCTTTCTTT
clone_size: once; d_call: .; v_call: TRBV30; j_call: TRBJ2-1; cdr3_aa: CAWSANHQGKKFF; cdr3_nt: TGTGCCTGGAGTGCAAACCATCAGGGAAAAAAGTTCTTC
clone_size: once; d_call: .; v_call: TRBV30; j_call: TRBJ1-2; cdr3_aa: CAWSVQRGSGYTF; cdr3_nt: TGTGCCTGGAGTGTACAACGGGGGAGCGGCTACACCTTC
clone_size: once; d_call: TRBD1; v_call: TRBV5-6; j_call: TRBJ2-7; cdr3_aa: CASSFLGQRSSYEQYF; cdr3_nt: TGTGCCAGCAGCTTTTTGGGACAGAGGAGCTCCTACGAGCAGTACTTC
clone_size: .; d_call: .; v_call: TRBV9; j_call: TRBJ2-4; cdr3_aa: CASSVGFSQGGNIQYF; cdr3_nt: TGTGCCAGCAGCGTAGGGTTCAGTCAGGGAGGAAACATTCAGTACTTC
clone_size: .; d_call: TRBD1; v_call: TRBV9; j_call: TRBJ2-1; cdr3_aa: CASSVGTGGFNEQFF; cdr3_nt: TGTGCCAGCAGCGTAGGGACAGGGGGCTTCAATGAGCAGTTCTTC
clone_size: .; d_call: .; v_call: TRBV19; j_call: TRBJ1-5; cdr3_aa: CASTATGLGQPQHF; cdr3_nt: TGTGCCAGTACCGCAACAGGGTTAGGCCAGCCCCAGCATTTT
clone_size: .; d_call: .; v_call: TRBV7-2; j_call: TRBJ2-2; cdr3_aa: CASSLEVNWGNTGELFF; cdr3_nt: TGTGCCAGCAGCTTGGAGGTCAACTGGGGGAACACCGGGGAGCTGTTTTTT
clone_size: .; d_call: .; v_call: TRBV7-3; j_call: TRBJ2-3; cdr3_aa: CASSPSGPPGTQYF; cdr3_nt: TGTGCCAGCAGCCCGTCCGGGCCTCCGGGTACGCAGTATTTT
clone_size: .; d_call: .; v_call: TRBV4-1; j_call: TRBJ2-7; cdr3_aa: CASSQEETPSYEQYF; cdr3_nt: TGCGCCAGCAGCCAAGAGGAGACACCATCTTACGAGCAGTACTTC
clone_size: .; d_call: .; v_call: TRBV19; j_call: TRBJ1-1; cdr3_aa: CASSVRDGEWVF; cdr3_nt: TGTGCCAGTAGTGTCCGGGACGGAGAGTGGGTCTTT
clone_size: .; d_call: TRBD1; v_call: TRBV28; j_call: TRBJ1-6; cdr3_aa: CASSLRGTVSPLHF; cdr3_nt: TGTGCCAGCAGTTTAAGGGGGACAGTTTCACCCCTCCACTTT
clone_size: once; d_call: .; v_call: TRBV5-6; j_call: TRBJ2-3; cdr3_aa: CASSSNLAQWDTQYF; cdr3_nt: TGTGCCAGCAGCTCGAACCTAGCGCAATGGGATACGCAGTATTTT
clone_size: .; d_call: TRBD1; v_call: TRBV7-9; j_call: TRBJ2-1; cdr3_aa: CASSSRTGREYNEQFF; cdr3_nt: TGTGCCAGCAGCTCACGGACAGGGCGCGAGTACAATGAGCAGTTCTTC
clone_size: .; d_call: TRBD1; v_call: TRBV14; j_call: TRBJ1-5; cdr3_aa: CASSPITGTGFQPQHF; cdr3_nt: TGTGCCAGCAGCCCTATTACCGGGACAGGGTTCCAGCCCCAGCATTTT
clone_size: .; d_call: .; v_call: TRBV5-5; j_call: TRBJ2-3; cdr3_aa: CASSFAGSTDTQYF; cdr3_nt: TGTGCCAGCAGCTTTGCAGGGTCCACAGATACGCAGTATTTT